Below are 5 T cell receptor beta chains sequenced from a single sample in a study of neoadjuvant anti-PD-1 for oral cavity cancer. Time point meaning: after neoadjuvant nivolumab, at surgical resection. Clones were sequenced by immunoSEQ multiplex PCR, and TCRdb holds only the in-frame ones, with some missing. The sample has about 14,000 clones, approximately 70% seen once. This sample comprised PBMCs, obtained after nivolumab (anti-PD-1) treatment. The origin of the receptors is a person aged 35-80 years with oral cavity squamous cell carcinoma.

The rearrangement joins TRBV6-6 to TRBJ1-1; D perhaps matches TRBD1 (6 bases). CDR3 size: 13 residues. Germline V gene lookup returns CDR1 MNHNY and CDR2 SVGAGI (reference sequence). V lost 6 bases and J 5 bases, leaving 13 bases between the germline ends. CDR3 region: CASRDGGATEAFF. DNA of the CDR3: TGTGCCAGCAGGGACGGGGGGGCGACTGAAGCTTTCTTT.

This rearrangement joins TRBV2 to TRBJ1-1, with unresolved D. Germline-derived CDR1 and CDR2 are SNHLY and FYNNEI. The V end lost 4 bases, the J end lost 1 base, and 7 bases lay between the germline ends. There are 13 residues in the CDR3. CDR3 DNA sequence: TGTGCCAGCAGTGGTATAAGGAACACTGAAGCTTTCTTT. This sequence encodes CASSGIRNTEAFF.

The rearrangement links TRBV2 to TRBJ1-1, with unresolved D. The V gene's germline CDR1 is SNHLY and CDR2 FYNNEI. CDR3 length equals 11 residues. V was clipped by 3 bases and J by 7 bases, with 6 bases between them. The CDR3 loop is CASSEAGEAFF. The CDR3 DNA follows: TGTGCCAGCAGTGAGGCAGGTGAAGCTTTCTTT.

The CDR3 DNA follows: TGTGCCAGTAGTGTCATTAGGGCCACTGAAGCTTTCTTT. Translation gives CASSVIRATEAFF. The genes are TRBV19 and TRBJ1-1; D unresolved. Germline CDR1 reads LNHDA; CDR2 reads SQIVND (reference sequence). V lost 5 bases and J 4 bases, leaving 11 bases between the germline ends. The CDR3 is 13 residues long.

The chain employs TRBV2 and TRBJ1-2; 7 nucleotides match TRBD1. The CDR3 runs 14 residues. Germline CDR1 reads SNHLY; CDR2 reads FYNNEI. The trim removed 2 bases at V and 7 bases at J, leaving 7 bases unmatched. The CDR3 protein is CASSEWTGRSGYTF. In DNA form, the CDR3 reads TGTGCCAGCAGTGAATGGACAGGCCGGTCTGGCTACACCTTC.